The sequence of this T cell receptor beta chain was determined in a study of T cell repertoires and HLA-DP antigens. Study findings and constraints: The CD4+ repertoire was not split into naive and memory.

CDR3 length: 14 amino acids. In germline, CDR1 is MDHEN, CDR2 SYDVKM. The J segment lost 1 base and the V segment lost 7 bases, leaving 5 bases of the junction unmatched. Sequencing was performed with immunoSEQ multiplex PCR; in TCRdb, only in-frame clones are kept and a portion is missing. Of about 110,000 clones listed, more than 85% are singletons. For this clone: Its specificity is not known.

This TCR came from a woman under 30 in good health and CMV-seronegative. The sample consisted of CD4+ T cells from PBMCs. The chain is built from TRBV28 and TRBJ2-7; TRBD1 aligns across 9 bases. CDR3 amino acids: CASIPGQGSYEQYF. For the CDR3, the DNA is TGTGCCAGCATACCGGGACAGGGATCCTACGAGCAGTACTTC.